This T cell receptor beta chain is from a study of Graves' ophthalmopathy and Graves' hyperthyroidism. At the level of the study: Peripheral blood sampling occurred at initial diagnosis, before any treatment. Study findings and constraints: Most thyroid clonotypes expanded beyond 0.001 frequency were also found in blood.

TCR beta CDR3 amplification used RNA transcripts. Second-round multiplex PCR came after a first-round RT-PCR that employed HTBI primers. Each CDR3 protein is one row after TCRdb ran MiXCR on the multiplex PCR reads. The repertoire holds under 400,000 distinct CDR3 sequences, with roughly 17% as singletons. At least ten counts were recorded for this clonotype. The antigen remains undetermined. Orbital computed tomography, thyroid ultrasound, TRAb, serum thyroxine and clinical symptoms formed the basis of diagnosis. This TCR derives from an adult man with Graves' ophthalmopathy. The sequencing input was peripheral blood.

The CDR3 sequence is CSARFGQQETQYF. CDR3 nucleotide sequence: TGCAGTGCTAGATTCGGTCAGCAAGAGACCCAGTACTTC. V is TRBV20-1 and J is TRBJ2-5; D ambiguous. Trimming stripped 2 bases from V and 2 bases from J, with 9 bases between. Germline assignment: CDR1 DFQATT and CDR2 SNEGSKA (reference sequence). The CDR3 loop spans 13 amino acids.